Below are 3 T cell receptor beta chains sequenced from a single sample in a study of blood T cell repertoires in COVID-19. Generated by immunoSEQ multiplex PCR, the TCRdb table keeps only in-frame clones and is missing some. The data show 650,000 to 800,000 clones, more than 80% seen once. What was sequenced was peripheral blood. Receptor source: a woman younger than 30 with acute or convalescent COVID-19.

The table lists this clone with a count of one. The chain uses TRBV5-5 and TRBJ1-4; D unresolved. The length of the CDR3 is 15 residues. V was clipped by 0 bases and J by 4 bases, with 10 bases between them. Germline lookup yields CDR1 SGHKS and CDR2 YYEKEE (reference sequence). The CDR3 nucleotides are TGTGCCAGCAGCTTGGTTTCAGCTAGTAATGAAAAACTGTTTTTT. Its protein is CASSLVSASNEKLFF. Looking up the rest from reference TRBV5-5 and TRBJ1-4 gives the full variable domain: DAGVTQSPTHLIKTRGQQVTLRCSPISGHKSVSWYQQVLGQGPQFIFQYYEKEERGRGNFPDRFSARQFPNYSSELNVNALLLGDSALYLCASSLVSASNEKLFFGSGTQLSVL.

The chain has TRBV27 and TRBJ1-1; 7 nucleotides align to TRBD1. Germline-derived CDR1 and CDR2 are MNHEY and SMNVEV (reference sequence). CDR3 size: 16 residues. V shed 2 bases and J 0 bases; nucleotides not matched to a gene: 6. DNA for the CDR3: TGTGCCAGCAGTTTAGATAGAGGGGGCCTGAACACTGAAGCTTTCTTT. Translation: CASSLDRGGLNTEAFF.

This clone was found a few times. The J gene is TRBJ1-5, the V gene TRBV6-6; TRBD1 matches 7 bases. CDR1 is MNHNY, CDR2 SVGAGI, per germline (reference sequence). This CDR3 is 16 amino acids long. V lost 6 bases to trimming and J lost 0 bases; unmatched junction nucleotides: 8. The CDR3 here is CASSRGQVVSNQPQHF. The CDR3 nucleotides are TGTGCCAGCAGCCGTGGACAGGTAGTTAGCAATCAGCCCCAGCATTTT.